Listed below are T cell receptor beta chains from one sample, sequenced in a study of blood T cell repertoires in COVID-19. Produced via immunoSEQ multiplex PCR; TCRdb's table is partial and in-frame only. The sample yields approximately 130,000 clones, roughly 79% seen once. The source material was peripheral blood. The source of these receptors is a human donor in a cohort sampled during active COVID-19. Each CDR3 is given with its conserved first and last residue. D genes are given only for firm matches. A clone size is listed for some rows: how often the clone was seen (once, few, many), or a class if it is expanded.

>TRBV5-8|-|-|TRBJ1-5|13
TGTGCCAGCAGCCTGTATAGCAATCAGCCCCAGCATTTT
CASSLYSNQPQHF
>TRBV7-8|TRBD1|-|TRBJ1-2|16
TGTGCCAGCAGCTTGAATCAGGGGGCGCTTAACTATGGCTACACCTTC
CASSLNQGALNYGYTF
>TRBV15|-|-|TRBJ1-4|13
TGTGCCACCAGCAGAGGCCCAGGGTCTGAACTGTTTTTT
CATSRGPGSELFF
>TRBV18|TRBD1|-|TRBJ2-7|16
TGTGCCAGCTCACCACCGATCGGGGACAGAACCTACGAGCAGTACTTC
CASSPPIGDRTYEQYF
>TRBV2|-|-|TRBJ1-2|14
TGTGCCAGCAGTGAGGCTCCGGGAGGGTATAGCTACACCTTC
CASSEAPGGYSYTF
>TRBV28|TRBD1|many|TRBJ1-2|18
TGTGCCAGCAGCTCACCGGGACAGGGGTCTCCGCACAACTATGGCTACACCTTC
CASSSPGQGSPHNYGYTF
>TRBV9|TRBD2|-|TRBJ2-7|16
TGTGCCAGCAGCTCACGGGGGGGGCAGGGCCTTTACGAGCAGTACTTC
CASSSRGGQGLYEQYF
>TRBV11-3|-|-|TRBJ2-7|13
TGTGCCAGCAGCGACCGGGGGAAGCACGAGCAGTACTTC
CASSDRGKHEQYF
>TRBV5-6|-|-|TRBJ2-7|13
TGTGCCAGCAGGGCGGGGTCCACCTACGAGCAGTACTTC
CASRAGSTYEQYF
>TRBV9|TRBD2|-|TRBJ2-3|15
TGTGCCAGCAGCGTAGGACTAGCGCGTTCAGATACGCAGTATTTT
CASSVGLARSDTQYF
>TRBV7-9|-|few|TRBJ2-7|15
TGTGCCAGCAGACCGGGGGTGGCGGGGAACTACGAGCAGTACTTC
CASRPGVAGNYEQYF
>TRBV7-2|-|-|TRBJ1-1|13
TGTGCCAGCAGCTACGGGGAGGGCGGCGTAGCTTTCTTT
CASSYGEGGVAFF
>TRBV24-1|TRBD1|-|TRBJ2-7|13
TGTGCCACCAGTGATGGGGACAGGAACGAGCAGTACTTC
CATSDGDRNEQYF
>TRBV11-2|TRBD1|-|TRBJ2-3|16
TGTGCCAGCAGCTTAGTTTCAGGGGGCGAAACAGATACGCAGTATTTT
CASSLVSGGETDTQYF
>TRBV6-5|TRBD2|-|TRBJ2-3|15
TGTGCCAGCAGCCGGACTAGCGGGGCCCGAGATACGCAGTATTTT
CASSRTSGARDTQYF
>TRBV5-1|-|-|TRBJ2-7|16
TGCGCCAGCAAGATACAAGGGGGTCTTGACAACTACGAGCAGTACTTC
CASKIQGGLDNYEQYF
>TRBV5-1|TRBD1|-|TRBJ2-4|19
TGCGCCAGCGCCACCTCCGGGACAGGAGGACTCTTAGCCAAAAACATTCAGTACTTC
CASATSGTGGLLAKNIQYF
>TRBV4-1|TRBD1|-|TRBJ1-5|17
TGCGCCAGCAGCCAATCCGACAGGGGGGGTGGCAATCAGCCCCAGCATTTT
CASSQSDRGGGNQPQHF
>TRBV4-1|-|-|TRBJ2-5|13
TGCGCCAGCAGCCAAGACCATGAAGAGACCCAGTACTTC
CASSQDHEETQYF
>TRBV6-6|TRBD1|-|TRBJ1-6|15
TGTGCCAGCAGTTACACGGGACAGGGGGATTCACCCCTCCACTTT
CASSYTGQGDSPLHF
>TRBV6-6|-|-|TRBJ1-3|10
TGTGCCAGCAGCGGGGACACCATATATTTT
CASSGDTIYF
>TRBV27|-|-|TRBJ1-1|18
TGTGCCAGCAGTCCTTACTCCACGGAGCTCTTTCTGAACACTGAAGCTTTCTTT
CASSPYSTELFLNTEAFF
>TRBV5-1|-|-|TRBJ2-3|15
TGCGCCAGCAGCTTGGCCGACAGTTACACAGATACGCAGTATTTT
CASSLADSYTDTQYF
>TRBV11-2|TRBD1|-|TRBJ2-7|15
TGTGCCAGCAGCCCGCGGGGGACAGGGGGCTACGAGCAGTACTTC
CASSPRGTGGYEQYF
>TRBV9|-|-|TRBJ2-7|14
TGTGCCAGCAGCCCTACCGACAGTACCTACGAGCAGTACTTC
CASSPTDSTYEQYF
>TRBV9|-|-|TRBJ1-3|15
TGTGCCAGCAGCACCCAGAGGGGGTCTGGAAACACCATATATTTT
CASSTQRGSGNTIYF
>TRBV18|TRBD1|-|TRBJ2-3|17
TGTGCCAGCTCACAACCGCATCGAGGGACAGGGATCGATACGCAGTATTTT
CASSQPHRGTGIDTQYF
>TRBV6-1|TRBD2|-|TRBJ2-7|15
TGTGCCAGCAGTGATCCCCCCGGGGGGGCCTACGAGCAGTACTTC
CASSDPPGGAYEQYF
>TRBV18|TRBD1|-|TRBJ1-3|17
TGTGCCAGCTCACCTGGACAGGCCCTTAACTCTGGAAACACCATATATTTT
CASSPGQALNSGNTIYF
>TRBV5-1|TRBD2|-|TRBJ2-3|15
TGCGCCAGCAGCAACCCGGGACTACGGCAGGATACGCAGTATTTT
CASSNPGLRQDTQYF
>TRBV7-9|-|-|TRBJ2-2|14
TGTGCCAGCAGCTTAGTCGGGACTACCGGGGAGCTGTTTTTT
CASSLVGTTGELFF
>TRBV7-8|TRBD1|-|TRBJ1-6|15
TGTGCCAGCAGCTTGGGGACAGGGTCTAGTTCACCCCTCCACTTT
CASSLGTGSSSPLHF